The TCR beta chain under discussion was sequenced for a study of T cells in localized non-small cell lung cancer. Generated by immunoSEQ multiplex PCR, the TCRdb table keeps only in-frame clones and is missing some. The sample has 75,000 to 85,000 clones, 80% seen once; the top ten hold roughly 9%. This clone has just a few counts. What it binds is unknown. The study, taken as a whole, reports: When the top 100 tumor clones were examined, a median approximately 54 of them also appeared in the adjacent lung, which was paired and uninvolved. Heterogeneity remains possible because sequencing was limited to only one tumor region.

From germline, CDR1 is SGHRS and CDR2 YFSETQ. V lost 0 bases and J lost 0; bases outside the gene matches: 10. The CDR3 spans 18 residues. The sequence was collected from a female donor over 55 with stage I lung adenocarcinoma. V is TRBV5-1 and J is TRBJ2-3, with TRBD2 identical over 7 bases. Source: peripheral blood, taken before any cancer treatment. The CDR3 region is CASSLGAGSPLSTDTQYF. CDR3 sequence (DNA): TGCGCCAGCAGCTTGGGAGCGGGGAGCCCCCTCAGCACAGATACGCAGTATTTT.